This record looks at one TCR beta chain sequence and its context. The antigen remains undetermined. The sample originates from a study of T cells after posttransplantation cyclophosphamide. Whole-study findings and limits: TRB clonality was highly associated with recipient CMV seropositivity and reactivation. Skin or GI-infiltrating T cells shared few TRB sequences with blood. Donor-recipient repertoire similarity was low at 1-2 months, rising over year one.

Trimming cost V 5 bases and J 5 bases; bases outside gene matches: 6. Per germline, CDR1 MNHNY and CDR2 SVGAGI (reference sequence). The CDR3 covers 14 residues. Cells defined as naive were viable CD3+CD4+ or CD3+CD8+ and CCR7+CD45RA+CD45RO-CD95-CD27+CD28+. This related bone marrow graft donor gave peripheral blood on the day of marrow donation. The protocol was immunoSEQ multiplex PCR, while the TCRdb copy is restricted to in-frame clones and leaves out a portion. The sample has around 20,000 clones; about 97% are singletons. Input material: naive CD4+ T cells sorted from PBMCs. The TCR comes from a middle-aged man in good health, CMV-negative, and a related stem cell transplant donor. The chain combines TRBV6-6 with TRBJ1-5, with 7 bases identical to TRBD1. CDR3 coding DNA: TGTGCCAGCAGTACCCGACAGGGTTATCAGCCCCAGCATTTT. This sequence encodes CASSTRQGYQPQHF.